The 11 T cell receptor beta chains reported below all come from one sample, sequenced in a study of T cell repertoires and HLA-DP antigens. The table came from immunoSEQ multiplex PCR; TCRdb's copy has only in-frame clones and leaves some out. In the table there are about 110,000 clones, 80% to 95% of which are singletons. Antigens for these TCRs are unknown. The specimen sequenced was CD4+ T cells from PBMCs. The source of these receptors is a young woman in good health and CMV-seronegative.

The chain combines TRBV4-2 with TRBJ1-3; D possibly corresponds to TRBD1 (5 bases). The CDR3 has 13 amino acids. V was trimmed by 4 bases and J by 5 bases, leaving 9 bases between them. The germline V gene has CDR1 LGHNA and CDR2 YNFKEQ. CDR3 DNA: TGTGCCAGCAGCCCGGACACTCGAAACACCATATATTTT. Amino acids: CASSPDTRNTIYF.

The chain has TRBV6-5 and TRBJ1-4, with 7 bases lining up with TRBD1. Germline V lookup: CDR1 MNHEY, CDR2 SVGAGI. The CDR3 spans 14 residues. Trimming at V came to 6 bases and at J to 7 bases, leaving 8 bases not matched to a gene. CDR3 loop: CASRRRGLGEKLFF. Here the CDR3 DNA reads TGTGCCAGCAGGAGGAGGGGGCTAGGTGAAAAACTGTTTTTT.

The chain employs TRBV5-1 and TRBJ1-1; no clear D gene. The CDR3 contains 13 residues. Trimming removed 0 bases at V and 3 bases at J, with 6 bases between. Germline loops: CDR1 SGHRS, CDR2 YFSETQ. In DNA, the CDR3 is TGCGCCAGCAGCTTGGACAGCGACACTGAAGCTTTCTTT. Residues: CASSLDSDTEAFF.

The V call is TRBV5-1, the J call TRBJ2-7; 9 positions agree with TRBD2. In germline, CDR1 is SGHRS, CDR2 YFSETQ. The CDR3 is made up of 16 amino acids. The J segment lost 6 bases and the V segment lost 0 bases, leaving 10 bases of the junction unmatched. In nucleotides, the CDR3 is TGCGCCAGCAGCTTGGGGGTAATAGCGGGAGAACGCGAGCAGTACTTC. Translation gives CASSLGVIAGEREQYF.

The V call is TRBV2, the J call TRBJ1-1, with 8 nucleotides matching TRBD1. Per germline, CDR1 SNHLY and CDR2 FYNNEI. J lost 3 bases, V lost 6 bases, and 12 bases had no gene match. This CDR3 contains 16 residues. CDR3 sequence: CASRNGQGSGDTEAFF. CDR3 coding DNA: TGTGCCAGCAGGAATGGACAGGGCTCAGGGGACACTGAAGCTTTCTTT.

This chain links TRBV28 with TRBJ2-3; 8 bases fit TRBD2. Looked up from germline, CDR1 is MDHEN and CDR2 is SYDVKM. There are 15 residues in the CDR3. V shed 4 bases, J shed 13 bases, and the junction held 16 bases outside the gene matches. The CDR3 DNA reads as TGTGCCAGCAGTTCGGGGGGGGCAGGGGTCCCCTTTAAGTATTTT. Encoded protein: CASSSGGAGVPFKYF.

The CDR3 spells CASSSTGYPGYEQYF. In nucleotides, the CDR3 is TGTGCCAGCAGCTCGACAGGGTATCCTGGCTACGAGCAGTACTTC. V gene TRBV5-6 combines with J gene TRBJ2-7; 7 bases map to TRBD1. The V and J ends lost 3 bases and 3 bases, in that order; junction bases with no gene match: 9. CDR1 is SGHDT and CDR2 is YYEEEE in the germline V gene. The CDR3 length is 15 residues.

This chain links TRBV10-3 with TRBJ1-5, with TRBD1 as a possible D gene (5 bases). V lost 3 bases and J 3 bases, leaving 12 bases between the germline ends. CDR1 ENHRY and CDR2 SYGVKD come from the germline V gene. The length of the CDR3 is 15 residues. The CDR3 here is CAISDRSGSNQPQHF. CDR3 nucleotides: TGTGCCATCAGTGATCGGTCAGGGTCCAATCAGCCCCAGCATTTT.

The genes are TRBV27 and TRBJ1-5, with D perhaps matching TRBD1 (5 bases). Trimming took 2 bases from V and 0 from J, leaving 14 bases between them. The germline V gene encodes CDR1 MNHEY and CDR2 SMNVEV (reference sequence). The CDR3 is 17 residues long. Written as DNA, the CDR3 is TGTGCCAGCAGTTTACGAGGCGGAGGGGATAGCAATCAGCCCCAGCATTTT. It translates to CASSLRGGGDSNQPQHF.

This clone was recorded once. This chain joins TRBV5-5 and TRBJ1-2, with 7 bases lining up with TRBD1. CDR1 SGHKS and CDR2 YYEKEE come from the germline V gene (reference sequence). Trimming took 2 bases from V and 8 from J; bases not matched to a gene: 9. The CDR3 contains 14 residues. Here the CDR3 DNA reads TGTGCCAGCAGCTTCGCAACAGGGGAGAGGGGCTACACCTTC. Translation: CASSFATGERGYTF.

The CDR3 reads CASSLSGTPGYEQYF. As DNA, the CDR3 is TGTGCCAGCAGCTTATCAGGGACTCCCGGCTACGAGCAGTACTTC. The chain links TRBV7-2 to TRBJ2-7; perhaps TRBD2 as D (6 bases). Trimming left V 2 bases short and J 3 bases short, with 14 bases between. The germline CDR1 and CDR2 sequences are SGHTA and FQGNSA. The CDR3 length is 15 residues. Looking up the rest from reference TRBV7-2 and TRBJ2-7 gives the full variable domain: GAGVSQSPSNKVTEKGKDVELRCDPISGHTALYWYRQSLGQGLEFLIYFQGNSAPDKSGLPSDRFSAERTGGSVSTLTIQRTQQEDSAVYLCASSLSGTPGYEQYFGPGTRLTVT.